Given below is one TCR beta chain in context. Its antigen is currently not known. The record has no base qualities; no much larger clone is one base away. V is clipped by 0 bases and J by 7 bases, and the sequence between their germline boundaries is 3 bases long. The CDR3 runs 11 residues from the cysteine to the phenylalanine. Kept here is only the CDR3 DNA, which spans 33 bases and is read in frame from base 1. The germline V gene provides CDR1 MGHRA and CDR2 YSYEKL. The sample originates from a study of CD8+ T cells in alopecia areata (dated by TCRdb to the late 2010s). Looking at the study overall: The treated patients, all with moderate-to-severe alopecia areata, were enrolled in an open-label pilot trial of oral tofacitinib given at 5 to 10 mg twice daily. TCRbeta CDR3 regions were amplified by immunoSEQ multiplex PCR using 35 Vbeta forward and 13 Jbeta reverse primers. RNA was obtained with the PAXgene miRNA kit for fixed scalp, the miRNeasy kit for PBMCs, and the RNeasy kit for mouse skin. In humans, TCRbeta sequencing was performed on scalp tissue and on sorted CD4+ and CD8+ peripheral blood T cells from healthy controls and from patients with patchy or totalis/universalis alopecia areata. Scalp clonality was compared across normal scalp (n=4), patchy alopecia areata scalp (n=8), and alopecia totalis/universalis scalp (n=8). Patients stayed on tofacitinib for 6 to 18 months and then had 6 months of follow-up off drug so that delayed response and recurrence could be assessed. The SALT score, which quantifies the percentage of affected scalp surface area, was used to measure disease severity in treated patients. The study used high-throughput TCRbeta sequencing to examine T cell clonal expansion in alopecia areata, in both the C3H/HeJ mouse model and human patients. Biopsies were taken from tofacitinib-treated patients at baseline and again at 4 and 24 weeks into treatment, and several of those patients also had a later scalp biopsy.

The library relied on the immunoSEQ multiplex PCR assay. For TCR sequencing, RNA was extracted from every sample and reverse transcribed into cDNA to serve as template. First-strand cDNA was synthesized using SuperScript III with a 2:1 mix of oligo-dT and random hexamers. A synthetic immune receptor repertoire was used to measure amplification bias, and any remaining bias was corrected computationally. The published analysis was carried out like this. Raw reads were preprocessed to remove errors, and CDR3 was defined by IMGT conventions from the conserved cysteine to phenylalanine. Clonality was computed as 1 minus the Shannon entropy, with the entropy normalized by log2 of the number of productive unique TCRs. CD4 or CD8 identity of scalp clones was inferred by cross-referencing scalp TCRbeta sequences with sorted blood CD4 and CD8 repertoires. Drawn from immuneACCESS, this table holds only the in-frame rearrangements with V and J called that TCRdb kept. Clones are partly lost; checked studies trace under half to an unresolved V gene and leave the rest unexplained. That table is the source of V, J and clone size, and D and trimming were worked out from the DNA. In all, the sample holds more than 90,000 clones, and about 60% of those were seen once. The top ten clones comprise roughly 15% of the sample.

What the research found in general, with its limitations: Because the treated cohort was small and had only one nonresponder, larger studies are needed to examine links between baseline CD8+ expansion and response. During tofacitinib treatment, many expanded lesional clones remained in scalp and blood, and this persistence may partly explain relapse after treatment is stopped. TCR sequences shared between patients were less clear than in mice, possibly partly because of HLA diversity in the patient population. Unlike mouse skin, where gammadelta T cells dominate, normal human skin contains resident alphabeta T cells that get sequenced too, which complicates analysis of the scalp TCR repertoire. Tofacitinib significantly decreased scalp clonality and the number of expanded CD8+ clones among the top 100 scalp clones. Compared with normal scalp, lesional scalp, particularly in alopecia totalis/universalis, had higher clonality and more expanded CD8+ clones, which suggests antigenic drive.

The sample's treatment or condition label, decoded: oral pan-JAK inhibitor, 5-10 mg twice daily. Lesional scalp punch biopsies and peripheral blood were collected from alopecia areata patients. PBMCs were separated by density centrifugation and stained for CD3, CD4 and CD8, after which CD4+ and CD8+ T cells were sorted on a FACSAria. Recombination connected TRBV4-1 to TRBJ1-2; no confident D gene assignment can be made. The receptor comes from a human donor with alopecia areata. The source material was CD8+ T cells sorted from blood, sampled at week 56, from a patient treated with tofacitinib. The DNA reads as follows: TGCGCCAGCAGCCAAGAGGCTGGCTACACCTTC. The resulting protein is CASSQEAGYTF.